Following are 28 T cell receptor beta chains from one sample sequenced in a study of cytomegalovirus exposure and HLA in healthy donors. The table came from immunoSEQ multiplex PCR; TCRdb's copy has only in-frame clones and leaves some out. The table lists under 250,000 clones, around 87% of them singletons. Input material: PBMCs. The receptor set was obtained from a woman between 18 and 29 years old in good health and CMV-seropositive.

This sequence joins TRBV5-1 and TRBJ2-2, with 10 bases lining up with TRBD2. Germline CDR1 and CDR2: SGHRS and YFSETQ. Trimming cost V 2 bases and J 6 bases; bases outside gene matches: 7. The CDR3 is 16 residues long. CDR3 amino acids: CASSFSGTSVAGELFF. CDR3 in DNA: TGCGCCAGCAGCTTCTCGGGGACTAGCGTCGCCGGGGAGCTGTTTTTT.

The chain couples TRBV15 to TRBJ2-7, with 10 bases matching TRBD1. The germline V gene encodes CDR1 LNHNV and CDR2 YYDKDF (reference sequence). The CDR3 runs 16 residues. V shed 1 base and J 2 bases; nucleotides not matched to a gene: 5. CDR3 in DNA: TGTGCCACCAGCAGAGGCCGGGACAGGGGAGCCTACGAGCAGTACTTC. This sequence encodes CATSRGRDRGAYEQYF.

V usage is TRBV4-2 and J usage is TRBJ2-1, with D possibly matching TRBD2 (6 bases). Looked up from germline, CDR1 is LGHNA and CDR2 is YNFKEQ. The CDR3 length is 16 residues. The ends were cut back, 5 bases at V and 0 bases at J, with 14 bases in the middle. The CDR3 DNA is TGTGCCAGCAGCTTGGACTACTCGAGCTCCTACAATGAGCAGTTCTTC. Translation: CASSLDYSSSYNEQFF.

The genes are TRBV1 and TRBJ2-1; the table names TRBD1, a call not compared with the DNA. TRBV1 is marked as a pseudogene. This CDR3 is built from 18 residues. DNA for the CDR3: TGCACCAGCAGCCAAGAGGGGGTCCGGACAGGCTACTACAATGAGCAGTTCTTC. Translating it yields CTSSQEGVRTGYYNEQFF.

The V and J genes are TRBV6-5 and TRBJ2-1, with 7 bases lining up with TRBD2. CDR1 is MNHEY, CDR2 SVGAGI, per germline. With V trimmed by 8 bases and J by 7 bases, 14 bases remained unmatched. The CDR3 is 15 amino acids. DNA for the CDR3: TGTGCCAGCGGAAGACCGGGGGGACCTATTAATGAGCAGTTCTTC. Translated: CASGRPGGPINEQFF.

CDR3 protein: CASSLKTPFQGYNEQFF. The CDR3 DNA sequence: TGTGCCAGCAGCCTTAAAACGCCCTTTCAGGGATACAATGAGCAGTTCTTC. The chain combines TRBV7-6 with TRBJ2-1; D might be TRBD1 (5 bases). The V gene's germline CDR1 is SGHVS and CDR2 FNYEAQ. CDR3 length: 17 amino acids. Trimming pared 5 bases from V and 4 bases from J, leaving 21 bases between.

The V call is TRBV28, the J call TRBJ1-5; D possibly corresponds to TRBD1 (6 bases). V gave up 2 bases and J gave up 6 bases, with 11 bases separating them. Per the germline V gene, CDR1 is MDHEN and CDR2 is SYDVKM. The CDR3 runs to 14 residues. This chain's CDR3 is CASSLKAGAQPQHF. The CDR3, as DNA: TGTGCCAGCAGTTTAAAGGCAGGGGCTCAGCCCCAGCATTTT.

For the CDR3, the DNA is TGTGCCAGCAGTTTTTTACTAGCGGGAGGACCACCACGCGTGTACTTC. The encoded protein is CASSFLLAGGPPRVYF. The chain joins TRBV28 to TRBJ2-7; 12 positions match TRBD2. With 3 bases clipped from V and 12 bases from J, the junction kept 15 bases outside the gene matches. The V gene's germline CDR1 is MDHEN and CDR2 SYDVKM. The CDR3 contains 16 residues.

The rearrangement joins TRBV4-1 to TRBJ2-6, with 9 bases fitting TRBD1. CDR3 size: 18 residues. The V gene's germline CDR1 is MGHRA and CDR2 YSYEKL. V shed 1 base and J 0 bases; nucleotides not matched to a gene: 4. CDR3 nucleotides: TGCGCCAGCAGCCAAGCAGGGACAGGGTACTCTGGGGCCAACGTCCTGACTTTC. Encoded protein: CASSQAGTGYSGANVLTF.

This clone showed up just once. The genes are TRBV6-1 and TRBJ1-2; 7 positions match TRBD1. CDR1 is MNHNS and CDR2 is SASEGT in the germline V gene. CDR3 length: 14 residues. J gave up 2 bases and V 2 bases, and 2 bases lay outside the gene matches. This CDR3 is CASSELGGNYGYTF. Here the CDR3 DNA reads TGTGCCAGCAGTGAACTAGGGGGCAACTATGGCTACACCTTC.

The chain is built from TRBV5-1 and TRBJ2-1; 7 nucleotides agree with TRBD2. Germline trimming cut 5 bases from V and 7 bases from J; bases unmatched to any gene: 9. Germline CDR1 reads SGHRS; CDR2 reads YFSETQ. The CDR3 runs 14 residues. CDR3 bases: TGCGCCAGCAGGCTGGGTGCGGGAGTAAATGAGCAGTTCTTC. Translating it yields CASRLGAGVNEQFF.

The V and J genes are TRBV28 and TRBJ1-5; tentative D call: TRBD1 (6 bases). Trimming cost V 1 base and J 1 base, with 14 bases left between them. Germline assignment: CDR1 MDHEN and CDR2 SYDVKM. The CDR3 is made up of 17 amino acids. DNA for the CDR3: TGTGCCAGCAGTTTATTAATGGGGGCGCGGAGCAATCAGCCCCAGCATTTT. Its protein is CASSLLMGARSNQPQHF.

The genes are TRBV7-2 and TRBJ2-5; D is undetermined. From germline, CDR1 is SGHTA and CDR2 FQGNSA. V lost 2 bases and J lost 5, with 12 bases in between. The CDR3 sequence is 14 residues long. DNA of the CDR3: TGTGCCAGCAGCTTACTCTATGGTGAGGAGACCCAGTACTTC. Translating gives CASSLLYGEETQYF.

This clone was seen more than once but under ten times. The CDR3 DNA reads as TGTGCCAGCAGCCAGGACAGGCAGAGGAGCACAGATACGCAGTATTTT. As protein: CASSQDRQRSTDTQYF. The chain has TRBV14 and TRBJ2-3; TRBD1 agrees at 7 bases. The germline V gene encodes CDR1 SGHDN and CDR2 FVKESK. The junction had 6 bases not matched to a gene; V was cut back by 3 bases and J by 0 bases. The CDR3 runs to 16 residues.

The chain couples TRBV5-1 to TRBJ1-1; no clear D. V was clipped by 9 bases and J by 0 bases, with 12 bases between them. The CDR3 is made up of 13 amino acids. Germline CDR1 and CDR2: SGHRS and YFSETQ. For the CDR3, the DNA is TGCGCCACCTCAGACACACTGAACACTGAAGCTTTCTTT. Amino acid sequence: CATSDTLNTEAFF.

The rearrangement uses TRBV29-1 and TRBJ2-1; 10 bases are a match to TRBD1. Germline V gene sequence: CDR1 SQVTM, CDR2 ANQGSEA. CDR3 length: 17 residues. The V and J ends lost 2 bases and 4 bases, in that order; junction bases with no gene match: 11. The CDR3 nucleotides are TGCAGCGTTGAACTCGACAGGGGGCTAGCGGATTACAATGAGCAGTTCTTC. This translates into CSVELDRGLADYNEQFF.

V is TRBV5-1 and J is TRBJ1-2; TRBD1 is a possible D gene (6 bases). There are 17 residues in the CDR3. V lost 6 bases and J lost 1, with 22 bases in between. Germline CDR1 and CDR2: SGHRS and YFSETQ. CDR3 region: CASMIGYRETFNYGYTF. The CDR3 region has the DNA TGCGCCAGCATGATCGGATACAGGGAAACTTTTAACTATGGCTACACCTTC.

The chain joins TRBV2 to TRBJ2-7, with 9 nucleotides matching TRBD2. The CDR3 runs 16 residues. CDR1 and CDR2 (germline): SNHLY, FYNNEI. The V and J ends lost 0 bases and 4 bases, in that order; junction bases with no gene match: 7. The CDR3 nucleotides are TGTGCCAGCAGTGAAGCACCCGGACTAGCGAGGTACGAGCAGTACTTC. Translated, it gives CASSEAPGLARYEQYF. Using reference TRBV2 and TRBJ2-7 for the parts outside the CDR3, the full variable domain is EPEVTQTPSHQVTQMGQEVILRCVPISNHLYFYWYRQILGQKVEFLVSFYNNEISEKSEIFDDQFSVERPDGSNFTLKIRSTKLEDSAMYFCASSEAPGLARYEQYFGPGTRLTVT.

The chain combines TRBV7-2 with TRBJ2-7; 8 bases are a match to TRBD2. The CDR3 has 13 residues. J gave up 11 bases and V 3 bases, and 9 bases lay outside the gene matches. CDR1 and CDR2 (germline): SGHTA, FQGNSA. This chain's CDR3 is CASSFYPGGEEYF. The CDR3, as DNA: TGTGCCAGCAGCTTTTATCCGGGAGGGGAGGAGTACTTC.

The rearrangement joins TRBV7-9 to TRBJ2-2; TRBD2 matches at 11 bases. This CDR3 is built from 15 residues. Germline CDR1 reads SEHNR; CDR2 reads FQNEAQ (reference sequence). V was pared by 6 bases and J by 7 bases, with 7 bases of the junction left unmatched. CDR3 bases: TGTGCCAGCAGTACGACTAGCGGGAACGGCGGGGAGCTGTTTTTT. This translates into CASSTTSGNGGELFF.

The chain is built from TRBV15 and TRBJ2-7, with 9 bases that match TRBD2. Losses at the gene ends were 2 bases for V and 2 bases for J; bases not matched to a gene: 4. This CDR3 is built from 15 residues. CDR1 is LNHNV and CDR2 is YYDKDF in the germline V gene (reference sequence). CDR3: CATSRPGTSTYEQYF. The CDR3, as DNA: TGTGCCACCAGCAGACCCGGGACTAGCACCTACGAGCAGTACTTC. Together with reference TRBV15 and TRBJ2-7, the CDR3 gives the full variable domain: DAMVIQNPRYQVTQFGKPVTLSCSQTLNHNVMYWYQQKSSQAPKLLFHYYDKDFNNEADTPDNFQSRRPNTSFCFLDIRSPGLGDTAMYLCATSRPGTSTYEQYFGPGTRLTVT.

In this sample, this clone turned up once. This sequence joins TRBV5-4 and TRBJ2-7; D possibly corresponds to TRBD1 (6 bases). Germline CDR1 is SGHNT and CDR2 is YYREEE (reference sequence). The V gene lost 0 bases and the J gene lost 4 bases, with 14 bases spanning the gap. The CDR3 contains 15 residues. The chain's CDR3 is CASSLALGQGYEQYF. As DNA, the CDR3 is TGTGCCAGCAGCTTGGCTCTGGGTCAGGGGTACGAGCAGTACTTC. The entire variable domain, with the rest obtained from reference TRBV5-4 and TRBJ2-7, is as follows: ETGVTQSPTHLIKTRGQQVTLRCSSQSGHNTVSWYQQALGQGPQFIFQYYREEENGRGNFPPRFSGLQFPNYSSELNVNALELDDSALYLCASSLALGQGYEQYFGPGTRLTVT.

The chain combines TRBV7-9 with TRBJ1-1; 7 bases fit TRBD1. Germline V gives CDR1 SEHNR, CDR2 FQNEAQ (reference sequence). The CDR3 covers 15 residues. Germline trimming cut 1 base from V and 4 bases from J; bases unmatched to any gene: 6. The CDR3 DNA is TGTGCCAGCAGCTTAGGACATAGGACAGGCACTGAAGCTTTCTTT. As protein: CASSLGHRTGTEAFF.

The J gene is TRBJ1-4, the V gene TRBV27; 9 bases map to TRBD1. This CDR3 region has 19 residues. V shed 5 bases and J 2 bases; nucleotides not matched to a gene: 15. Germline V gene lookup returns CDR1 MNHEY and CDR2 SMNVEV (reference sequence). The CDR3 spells CASSPIRGTGLYTNEKLFF. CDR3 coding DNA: TGTGCCAGCAGTCCTATACGCGGGACAGGGTTGTATACTAATGAAAAACTGTTTTTT.

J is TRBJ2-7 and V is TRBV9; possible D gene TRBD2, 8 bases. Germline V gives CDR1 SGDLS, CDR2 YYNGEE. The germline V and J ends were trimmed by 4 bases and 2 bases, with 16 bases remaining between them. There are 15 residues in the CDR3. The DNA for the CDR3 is TGTGCCAGCAGCCACGGGGGGGACAGTACCTACGAGCAGTACTTC. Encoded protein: CASSHGGDSTYEQYF.

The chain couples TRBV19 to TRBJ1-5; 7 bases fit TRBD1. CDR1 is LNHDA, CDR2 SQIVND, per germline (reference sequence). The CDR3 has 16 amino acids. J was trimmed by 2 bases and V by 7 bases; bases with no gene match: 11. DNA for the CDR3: TGTGCCAGTAAGCCCGACAGGGAAAGCGGCAATCAGCCCCAGCATTTT. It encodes CASKPDRESGNQPQHF.

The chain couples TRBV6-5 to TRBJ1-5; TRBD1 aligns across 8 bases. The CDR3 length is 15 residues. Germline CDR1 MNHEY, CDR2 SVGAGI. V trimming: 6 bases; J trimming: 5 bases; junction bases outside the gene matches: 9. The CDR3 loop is CASSDGTGGHQPQHF. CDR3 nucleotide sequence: TGTGCCAGCAGCGACGGGACAGGTGGCCATCAGCCCCAGCATTTT.

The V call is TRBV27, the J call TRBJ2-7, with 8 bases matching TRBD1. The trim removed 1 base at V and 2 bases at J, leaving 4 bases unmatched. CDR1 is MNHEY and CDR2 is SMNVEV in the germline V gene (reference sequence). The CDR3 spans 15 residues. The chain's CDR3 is CASSLWGTGPYEQYF. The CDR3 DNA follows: TGTGCCAGCAGTTTATGGGGGACAGGTCCCTACGAGCAGTACTTC.